This TCR beta chain was observed in a study of T cell repertoires in cytomegalovirus infection. Study-level background: It can be stated that public TCR beta signatures indicated CMV infection as well as a matching HLA type.

CDR3 size: 18 residues. Trimming shortened V by 0 bases and J by 5 bases, and 21 bases separated the two germline ends. Germline-derived CDR1 and CDR2 are LGHNA and YSLEER. As for this clonotype: Its antigen is currently unknown.

Study-level findings and limits: HLA-C-restricted CMV-specific TCR beta clonotypes prevailed in the ex vivo response. Cumulative frequency (of public TCR beta family members) identified carriers of CMV plus the relevant HLA.

TCRdb analysed the reads with MiXCR anew, one entry per CDR3 protein. The table lists hundreds of thousands of distinct CDR3 sequences, roughly a quarter of them singletons. This sequence was found in a human donor in good health (CMV status not recorded). Some clones in this sample may be carry-over from other donors' samples. V and J are TRBV4-3 and TRBJ2-3, with D perhaps assigned TRBD1 or TRBD2 (5 bases each). Specimen: CD8+ T cells from PBMCs. CDR3 nucleotides: TGCGCCAGCAGCCAAGAAAGGGTCGGGGACCCGGGGAGAGATACGCAGTATTTT. Amino acid sequence: CASSQERVGDPGRDTQYF.